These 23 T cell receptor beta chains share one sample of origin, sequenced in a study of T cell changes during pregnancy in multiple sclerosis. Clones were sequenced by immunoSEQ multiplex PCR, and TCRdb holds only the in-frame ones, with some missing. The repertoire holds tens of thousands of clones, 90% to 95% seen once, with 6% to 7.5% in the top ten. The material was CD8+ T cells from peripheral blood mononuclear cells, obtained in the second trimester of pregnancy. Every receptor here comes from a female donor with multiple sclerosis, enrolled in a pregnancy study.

The CDR3 DNA reads TGTGCCAGTAGTATAGGACAGGGCCGTCAAAATGAAAAACTGTTTTTT. It is translated as CASSIGQGRQNEKLFF. The V gene is TRBV19, the J gene TRBJ1-4; 7 positions match TRBD1. V lost 1 base and J lost 5; bases outside the gene matches: 7. CDR3 length: 16 amino acids. Germline CDR1 LNHDA, CDR2 SQIVND (reference sequence).

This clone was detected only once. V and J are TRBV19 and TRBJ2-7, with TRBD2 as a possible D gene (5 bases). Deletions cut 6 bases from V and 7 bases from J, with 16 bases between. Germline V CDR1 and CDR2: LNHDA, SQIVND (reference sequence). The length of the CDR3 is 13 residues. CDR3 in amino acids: CASSSGISTEQYF. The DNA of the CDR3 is TGTGCCAGTAGCTCCGGGATAAGCACGGAGCAGTACTTC.

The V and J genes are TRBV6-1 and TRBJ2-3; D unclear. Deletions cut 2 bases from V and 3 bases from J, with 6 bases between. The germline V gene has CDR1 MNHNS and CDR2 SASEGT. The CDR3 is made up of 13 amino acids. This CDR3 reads CASSEKETDTQYF. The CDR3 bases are TGTGCCAGCAGTGAAAAAGAGACAGATACGCAGTATTTT.

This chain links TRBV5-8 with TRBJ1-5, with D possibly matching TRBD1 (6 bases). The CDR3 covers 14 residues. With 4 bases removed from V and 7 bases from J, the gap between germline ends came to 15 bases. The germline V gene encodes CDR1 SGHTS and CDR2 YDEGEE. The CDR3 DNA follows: TGTGCCAGCAGCCTGGGAGGGGGAGGGCAGCCCCAGCATTTT. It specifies CASSLGGGGQPQHF.

As DNA, the CDR3 is TGCAGCCCCCTAACACGCAGGGTACACGAGCAGTACTTC. Its protein is CSPLTRRVHEQYF. The chain employs TRBV29-1 and TRBJ2-7, with a possible D match to TRBD1 (5 bases). This CDR3 comprises 13 residues. Germline-derived CDR1 and CDR2 are SQVTM and ANQGSEA. Trimming left V 8 bases short and J 5 bases short, with 19 bases between.

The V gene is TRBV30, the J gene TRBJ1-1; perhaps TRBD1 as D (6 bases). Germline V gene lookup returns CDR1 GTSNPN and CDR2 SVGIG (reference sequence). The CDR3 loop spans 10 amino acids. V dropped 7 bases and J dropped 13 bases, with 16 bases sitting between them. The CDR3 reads CASGEGVGFF. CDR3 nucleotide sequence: TGTGCCTCGGGGGAGGGGGTGGGTTTCTTT.

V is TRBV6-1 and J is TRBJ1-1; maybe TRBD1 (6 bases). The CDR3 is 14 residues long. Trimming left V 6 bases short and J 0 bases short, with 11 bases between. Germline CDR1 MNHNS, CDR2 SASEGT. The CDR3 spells CASRLGTLNTEAFF. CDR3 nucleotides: TGTGCCAGCAGGCTTGGGACACTGAACACTGAAGCTTTCTTT.

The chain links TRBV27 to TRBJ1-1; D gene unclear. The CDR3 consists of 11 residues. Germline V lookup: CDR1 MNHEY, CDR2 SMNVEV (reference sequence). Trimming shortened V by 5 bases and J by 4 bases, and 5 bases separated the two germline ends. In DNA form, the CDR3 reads TGTGCCAGCAGTGGCGGCACTGAAGCTTTCTTT. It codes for CASSGGTEAFF.

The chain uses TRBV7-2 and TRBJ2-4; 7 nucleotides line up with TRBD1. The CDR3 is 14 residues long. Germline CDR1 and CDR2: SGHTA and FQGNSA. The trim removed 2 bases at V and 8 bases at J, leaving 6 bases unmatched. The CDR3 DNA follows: TGTGCCAGCAGCTTATCAGGGGGTTTGGACATTCAGTACTTC. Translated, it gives CASSLSGGLDIQYF. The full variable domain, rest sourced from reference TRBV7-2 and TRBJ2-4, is GAGVSQSPSNKVTEKGKDVELRCDPISGHTALYWYRQSLGQGLEFLIYFQGNSAPDKSGLPSDRFSAERTGGSVSTLTIQRTQQEDSAVYLCASSLSGGLDIQYFGAGTRLSVL.

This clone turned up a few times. The CDR3 here is CASSTGQVHYTF. The CDR3 DNA is TGTGCCAGCAGCACGGGACAGGTCCACTACACCTTC. This rearrangement joins TRBV9 to TRBJ1-2; 8 bases agree with TRBD1. Unmatched junction bases numbered 6, after V lost 4 bases and J lost 10 bases. Germline V gene data show CDR1 as SGDLS and CDR2 as YYNGEE. This CDR3 comprises 12 residues.

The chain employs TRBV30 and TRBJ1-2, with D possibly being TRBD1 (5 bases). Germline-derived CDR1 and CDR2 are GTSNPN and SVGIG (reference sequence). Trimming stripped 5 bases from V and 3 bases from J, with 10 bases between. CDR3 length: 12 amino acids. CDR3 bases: TGTGCCTGGGAACCAGGGTACTATGGCTACACCTTC. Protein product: CAWEPGYYGYTF.

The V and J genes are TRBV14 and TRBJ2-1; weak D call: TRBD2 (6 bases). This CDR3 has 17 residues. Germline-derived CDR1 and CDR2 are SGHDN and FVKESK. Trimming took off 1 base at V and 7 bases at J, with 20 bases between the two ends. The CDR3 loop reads CASSQVAGLSMQNEQFF. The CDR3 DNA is TGTGCCAGCAGCCAAGTCGCGGGGCTGAGTATGCAAAATGAGCAGTTCTTC. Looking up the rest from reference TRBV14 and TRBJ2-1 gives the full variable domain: EAGVTQFPSHSVIEKGQTVTLRCDPISGHDNLYWYRRVMGKEIKFLLHFVKESKQDESGMPNNRFLAERTGGTYSTLKVQPAELEDSGVYFCASSQVAGLSMQNEQFFGPGTRLTVL.

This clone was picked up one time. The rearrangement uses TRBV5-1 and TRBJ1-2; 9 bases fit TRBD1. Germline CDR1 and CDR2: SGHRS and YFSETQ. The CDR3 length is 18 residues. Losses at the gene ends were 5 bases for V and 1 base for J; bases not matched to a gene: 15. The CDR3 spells CASSHPTEMTGGNYGYTF. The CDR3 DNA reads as TGCGCCAGCAGTCACCCGACTGAAATGACAGGGGGTAACTATGGCTACACCTTC.

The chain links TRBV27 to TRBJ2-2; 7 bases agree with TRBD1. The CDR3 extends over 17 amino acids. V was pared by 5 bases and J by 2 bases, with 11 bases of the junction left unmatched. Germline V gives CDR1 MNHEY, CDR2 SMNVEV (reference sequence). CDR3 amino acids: CASSAQTGVLNTGELFF. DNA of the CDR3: TGTGCCAGCAGTGCGCAAACAGGGGTCCTTAACACCGGGGAGCTGTTTTTT.

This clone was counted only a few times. CDR3 DNA: TGTGCCAGCACCCACTATCCGGGAAAGGATGAGCAGTTCTTC. Amino acids: CASTHYPGKDEQFF. V and J are TRBV7-9 and TRBJ2-1; maybe TRBD2 (5 bases). The germline CDR1 and CDR2 sequences are SEHNR and FQNEAQ (reference sequence). The CDR3 length is 14 residues. Trimming pared 7 bases from V and 8 bases from J, leaving 18 bases between.

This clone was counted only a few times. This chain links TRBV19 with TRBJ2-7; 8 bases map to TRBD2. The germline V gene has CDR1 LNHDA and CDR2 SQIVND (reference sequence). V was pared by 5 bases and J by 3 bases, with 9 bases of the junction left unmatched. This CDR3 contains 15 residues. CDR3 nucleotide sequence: TGTGCCAGTAGTCCCGGGAGGGGCAGCCTCTACGAGCAGTACTTC. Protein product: CASSPGRGSLYEQYF.

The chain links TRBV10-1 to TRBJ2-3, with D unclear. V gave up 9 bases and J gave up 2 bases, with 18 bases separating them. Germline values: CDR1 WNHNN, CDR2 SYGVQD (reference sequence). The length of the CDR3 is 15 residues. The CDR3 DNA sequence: TGCGCCAGGACCATCTGCCGGTGGGCCACAGATACGCAGTATTTT. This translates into CARTICRWATDTQYF.

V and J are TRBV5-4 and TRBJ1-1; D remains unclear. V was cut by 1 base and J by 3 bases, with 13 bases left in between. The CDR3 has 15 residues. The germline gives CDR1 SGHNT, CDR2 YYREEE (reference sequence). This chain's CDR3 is CASSLLNTVDTEAFF. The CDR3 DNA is TGTGCCAGCAGCTTGCTCAACACCGTGGACACTGAAGCTTTCTTT.

The CDR3 loop reads CASRDRGWNEQFF. CDR3 bases: TGTGCCAGCAGGGACAGGGGATGGAATGAGCAGTTCTTC. V is TRBV6-1 and J is TRBJ2-1, with 9 bases aligning to TRBD1. This CDR3 comprises 13 residues. Germline values: CDR1 MNHNS, CDR2 SASEGT. With V trimmed by 6 bases and J by 7 bases, 4 bases remained unmatched.

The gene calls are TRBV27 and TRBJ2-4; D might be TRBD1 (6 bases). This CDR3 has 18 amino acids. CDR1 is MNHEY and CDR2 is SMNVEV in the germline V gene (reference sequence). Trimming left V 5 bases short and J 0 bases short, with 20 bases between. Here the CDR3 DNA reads TGTGCCAGCAGTACCAAGAAGGACAGTAGGACAGCCAAAAACATTCAGTACTTC. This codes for CASSTKKDSRTAKNIQYF.

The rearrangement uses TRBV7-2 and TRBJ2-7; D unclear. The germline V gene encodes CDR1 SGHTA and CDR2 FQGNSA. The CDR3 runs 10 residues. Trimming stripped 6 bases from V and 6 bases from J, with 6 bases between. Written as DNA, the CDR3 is TGTGCCAGCAGTTCTCCCGAGCAGTACTTC. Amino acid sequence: CASSSPEQYF.

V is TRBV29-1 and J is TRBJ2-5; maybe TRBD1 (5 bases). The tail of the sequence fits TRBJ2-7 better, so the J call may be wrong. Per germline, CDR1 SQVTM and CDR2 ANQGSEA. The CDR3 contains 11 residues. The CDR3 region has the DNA TGCAGCGTTGGAAGGGGCTACGAGCAGTACTTC. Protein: CSVGRGYEQYF.

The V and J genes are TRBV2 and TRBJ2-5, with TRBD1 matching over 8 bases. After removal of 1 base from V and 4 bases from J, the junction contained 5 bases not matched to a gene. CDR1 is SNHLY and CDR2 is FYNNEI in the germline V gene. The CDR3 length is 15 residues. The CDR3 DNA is TGTGCCAGCAGTGAAGTCAGGACAGGGAGAGAGACCCAGTACTTC. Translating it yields CASSEVRTGRETQYF.